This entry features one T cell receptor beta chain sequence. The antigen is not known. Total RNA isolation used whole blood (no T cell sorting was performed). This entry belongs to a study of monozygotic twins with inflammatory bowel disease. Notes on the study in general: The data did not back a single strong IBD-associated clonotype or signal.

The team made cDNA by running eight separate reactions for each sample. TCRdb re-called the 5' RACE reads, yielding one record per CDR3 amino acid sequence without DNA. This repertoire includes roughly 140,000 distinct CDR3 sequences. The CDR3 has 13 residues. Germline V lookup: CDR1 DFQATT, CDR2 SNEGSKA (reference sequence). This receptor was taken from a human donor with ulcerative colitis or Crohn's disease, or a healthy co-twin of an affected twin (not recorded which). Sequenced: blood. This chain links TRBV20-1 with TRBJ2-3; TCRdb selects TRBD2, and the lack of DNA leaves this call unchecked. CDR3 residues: CSARGGGAYTQYF.